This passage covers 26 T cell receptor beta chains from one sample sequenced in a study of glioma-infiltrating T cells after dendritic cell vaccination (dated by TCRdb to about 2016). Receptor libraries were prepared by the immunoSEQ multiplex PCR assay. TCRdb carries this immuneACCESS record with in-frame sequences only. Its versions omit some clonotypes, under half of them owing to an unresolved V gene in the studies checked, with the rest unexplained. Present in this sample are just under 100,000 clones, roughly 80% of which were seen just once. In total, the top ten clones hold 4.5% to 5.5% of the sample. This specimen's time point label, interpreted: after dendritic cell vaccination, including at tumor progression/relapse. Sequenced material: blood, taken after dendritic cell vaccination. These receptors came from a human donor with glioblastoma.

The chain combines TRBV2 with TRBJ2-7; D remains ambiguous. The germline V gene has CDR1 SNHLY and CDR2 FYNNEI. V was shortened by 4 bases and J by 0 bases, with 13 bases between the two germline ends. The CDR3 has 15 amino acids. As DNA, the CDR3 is TGTGCCAGCAGTGGCCAATGGTTCAGCTCCTACGAGCAGTACTTC. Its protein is CASSGQWFSSYEQYF.

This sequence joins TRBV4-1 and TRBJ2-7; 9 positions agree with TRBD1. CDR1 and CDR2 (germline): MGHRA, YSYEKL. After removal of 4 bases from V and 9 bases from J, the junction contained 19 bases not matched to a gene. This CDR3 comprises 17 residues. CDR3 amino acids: CASSPLFDAGTGIWQYF. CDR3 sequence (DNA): TGCGCCAGCAGCCCGCTTTTCGATGCCGGGACAGGGATATGGCAGTACTTC.

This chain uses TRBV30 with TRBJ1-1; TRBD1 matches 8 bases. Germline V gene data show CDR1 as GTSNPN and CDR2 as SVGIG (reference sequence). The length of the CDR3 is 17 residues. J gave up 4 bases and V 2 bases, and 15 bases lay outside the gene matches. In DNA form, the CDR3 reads TGTGCCTGGAGTTCTAAATTACCGGGACAGGTTTCCACTGAAGCTTTCTTT. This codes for CAWSSKLPGQVSTEAFF.

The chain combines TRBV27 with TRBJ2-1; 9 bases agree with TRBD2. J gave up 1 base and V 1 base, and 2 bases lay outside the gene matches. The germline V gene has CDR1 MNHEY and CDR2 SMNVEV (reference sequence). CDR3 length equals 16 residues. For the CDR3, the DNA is TGTGCCAGCAGTTTATTCGCGGGAGGGTCCTACAATGAGCAGTTCTTC. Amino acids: CASSLFAGGSYNEQFF.

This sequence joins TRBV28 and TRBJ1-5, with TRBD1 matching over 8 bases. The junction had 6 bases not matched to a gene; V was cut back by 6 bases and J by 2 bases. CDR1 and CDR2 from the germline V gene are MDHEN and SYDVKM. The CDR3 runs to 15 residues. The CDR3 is CASSLPGQGNQPQHF. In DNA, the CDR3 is TGTGCCAGCAGCTTACCGGGACAGGGCAATCAGCCCCAGCATTTT.

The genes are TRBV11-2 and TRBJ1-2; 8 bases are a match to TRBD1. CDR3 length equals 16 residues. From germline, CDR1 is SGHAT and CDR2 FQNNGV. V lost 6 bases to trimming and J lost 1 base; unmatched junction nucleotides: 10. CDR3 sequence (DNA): TGTGCCAGCAGTATGTACCGGGACAGGAATAACTATGGCTACACCTTC. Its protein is CASSMYRDRNNYGYTF.

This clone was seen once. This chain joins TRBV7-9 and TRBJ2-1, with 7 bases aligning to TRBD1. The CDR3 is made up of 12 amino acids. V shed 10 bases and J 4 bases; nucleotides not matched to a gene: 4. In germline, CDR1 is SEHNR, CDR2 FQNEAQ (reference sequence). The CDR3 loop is CATAQGYNEQFF. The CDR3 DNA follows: TGTGCCACCGCACAGGGGTACAATGAGCAGTTCTTC.

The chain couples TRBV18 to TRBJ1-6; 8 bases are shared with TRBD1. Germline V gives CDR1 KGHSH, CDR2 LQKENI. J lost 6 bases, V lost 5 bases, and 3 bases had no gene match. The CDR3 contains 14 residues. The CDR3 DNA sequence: TGTGCCAGCTCAACTGGACAGGGTAATTCACCCCTCCACTTT. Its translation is CASSTGQGNSPLHF.

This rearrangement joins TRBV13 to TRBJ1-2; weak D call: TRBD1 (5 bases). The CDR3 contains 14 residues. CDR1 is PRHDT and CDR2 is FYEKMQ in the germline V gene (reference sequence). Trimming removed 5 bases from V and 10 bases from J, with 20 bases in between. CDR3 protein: CASSPGPSQGVYTF. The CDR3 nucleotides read TGTGCCAGCAGCCCCGGACCGTCACAAGGGGTCTACACCTTC.

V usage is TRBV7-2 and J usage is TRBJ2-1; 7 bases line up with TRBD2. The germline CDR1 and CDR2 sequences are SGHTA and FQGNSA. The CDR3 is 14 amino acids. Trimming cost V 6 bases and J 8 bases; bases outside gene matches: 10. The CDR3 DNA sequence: TGTGCCAGCAGTCGGGACTACCCCCCGTATGAGCAGTTCTTC. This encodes CASSRDYPPYEQFF.

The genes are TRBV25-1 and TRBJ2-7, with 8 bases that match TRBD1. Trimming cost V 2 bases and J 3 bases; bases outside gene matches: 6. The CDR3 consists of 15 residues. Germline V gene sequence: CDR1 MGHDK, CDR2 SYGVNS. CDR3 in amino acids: CASSEIGTGRYEQYF. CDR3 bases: TGTGCCAGCAGTGAAATAGGGACAGGTCGCTACGAGCAGTACTTC.

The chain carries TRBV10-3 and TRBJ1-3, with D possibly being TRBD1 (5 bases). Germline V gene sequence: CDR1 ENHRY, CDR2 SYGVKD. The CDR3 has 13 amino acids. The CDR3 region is CAARGGSGNTIYF. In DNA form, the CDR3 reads TGTGCTGCCCGGGGGGGCTCTGGAAACACCATATATTTT.

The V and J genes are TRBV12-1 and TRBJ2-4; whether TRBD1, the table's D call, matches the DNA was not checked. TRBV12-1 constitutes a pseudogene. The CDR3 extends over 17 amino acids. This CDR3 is CASSSRQGASAKNIQYF. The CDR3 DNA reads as TGTGCCAGCAGCTCAAGACAGGGGGCTTCCGCCAAAAACATTCAGTACTTC.

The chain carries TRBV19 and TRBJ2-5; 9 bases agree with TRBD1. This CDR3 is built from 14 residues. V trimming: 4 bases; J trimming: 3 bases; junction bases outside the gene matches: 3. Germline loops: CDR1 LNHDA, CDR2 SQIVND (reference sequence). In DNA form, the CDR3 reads TGTGCCAGTAGTAAACAGGGGGCAGAAGAGACCCAGTACTTC. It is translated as CASSKQGAEETQYF.

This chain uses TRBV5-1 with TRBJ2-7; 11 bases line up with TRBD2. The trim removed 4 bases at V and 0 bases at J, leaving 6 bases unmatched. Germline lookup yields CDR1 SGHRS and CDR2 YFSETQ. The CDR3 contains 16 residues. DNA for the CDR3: TGCGCCAGCAGCCCTCTAGCGGGAGGCTCCTCCTACGAGCAGTACTTC. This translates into CASSPLAGGSSYEQYF.

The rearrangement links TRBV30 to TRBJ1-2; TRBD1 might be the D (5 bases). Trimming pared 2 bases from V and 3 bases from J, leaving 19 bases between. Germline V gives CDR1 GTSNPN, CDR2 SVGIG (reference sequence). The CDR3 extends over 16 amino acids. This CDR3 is CAWSHPRTSPDYGYTF. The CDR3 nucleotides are TGTGCCTGGAGTCACCCTAGGACATCCCCCGACTATGGCTACACCTTC.

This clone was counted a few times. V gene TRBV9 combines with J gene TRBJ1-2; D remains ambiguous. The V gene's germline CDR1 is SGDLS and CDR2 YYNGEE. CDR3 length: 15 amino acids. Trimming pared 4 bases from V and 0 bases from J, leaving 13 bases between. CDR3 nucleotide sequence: TGTGCCAGCAGCAGCCAACATACTACTAACTATGGCTACACCTTC. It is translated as CASSSQHTTNYGYTF. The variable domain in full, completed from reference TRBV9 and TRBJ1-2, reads DSGVTQTPKHLITATGQRVTLRCSPRSGDLSVYWYQQSLDQGLQFLIQYYNGEERAKGNILERFSAQQFPDLHSELNLSSLELGDSALYFCASSSQHTTNYGYTFGSGTRLTVV.

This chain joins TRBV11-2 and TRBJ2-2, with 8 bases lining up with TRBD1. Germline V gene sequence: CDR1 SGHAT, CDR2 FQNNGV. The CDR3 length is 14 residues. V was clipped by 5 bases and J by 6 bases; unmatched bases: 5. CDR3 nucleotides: TGTGCCAGCAGCACTCGACAGGGGCCCGGGGAGCTGTTTTTT. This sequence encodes CASSTRQGPGELFF.

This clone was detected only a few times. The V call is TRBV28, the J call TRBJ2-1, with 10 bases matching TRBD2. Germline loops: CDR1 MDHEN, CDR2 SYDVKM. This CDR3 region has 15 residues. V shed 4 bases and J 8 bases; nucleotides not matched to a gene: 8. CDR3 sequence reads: CASSSGLASLYEQFF. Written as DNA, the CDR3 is TGTGCCAGCAGTTCGGGACTAGCGAGTTTGTATGAGCAGTTCTTC.

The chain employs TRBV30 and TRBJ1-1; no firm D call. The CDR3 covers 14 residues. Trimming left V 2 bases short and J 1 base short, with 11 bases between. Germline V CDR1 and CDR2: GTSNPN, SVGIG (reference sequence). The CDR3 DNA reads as TGTGCCTGGAGTACAATTTCCCCGAACACTGAAGCTTTCTTT. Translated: CAWSTISPNTEAFF.

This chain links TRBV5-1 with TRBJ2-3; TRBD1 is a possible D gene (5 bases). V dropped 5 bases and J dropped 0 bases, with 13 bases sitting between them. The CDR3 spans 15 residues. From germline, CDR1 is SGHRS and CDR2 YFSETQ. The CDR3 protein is CASSSIRASTDTQYF. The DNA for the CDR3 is TGCGCCAGCAGTTCCATCAGGGCAAGCACAGATACGCAGTATTTT.

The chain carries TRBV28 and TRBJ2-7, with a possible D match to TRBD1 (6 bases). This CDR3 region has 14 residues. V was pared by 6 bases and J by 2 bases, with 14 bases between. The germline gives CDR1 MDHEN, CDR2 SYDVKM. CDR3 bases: TGTGCCAGCAGGGCACAGGGTTCGCCCTACGAGCAGTACTTC. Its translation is CASRAQGSPYEQYF.

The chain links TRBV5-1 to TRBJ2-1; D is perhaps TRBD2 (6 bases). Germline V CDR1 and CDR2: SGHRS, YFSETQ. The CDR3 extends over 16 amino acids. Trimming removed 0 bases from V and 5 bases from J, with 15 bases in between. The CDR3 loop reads CASSLGGPGDHNEQFF. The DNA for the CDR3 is TGCGCCAGCAGCTTGGGGGGTCCGGGAGATCACAATGAGCAGTTCTTC.

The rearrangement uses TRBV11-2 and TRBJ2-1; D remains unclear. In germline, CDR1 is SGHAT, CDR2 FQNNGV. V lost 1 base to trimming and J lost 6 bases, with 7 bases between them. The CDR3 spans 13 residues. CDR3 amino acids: CASSLASPNEQFF. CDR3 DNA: TGTGCCAGCAGCTTAGCAAGCCCCAATGAGCAGTTCTTC.

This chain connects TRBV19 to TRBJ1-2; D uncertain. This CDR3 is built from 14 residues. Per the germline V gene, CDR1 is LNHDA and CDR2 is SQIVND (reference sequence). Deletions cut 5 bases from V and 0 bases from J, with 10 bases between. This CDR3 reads CASSFQVTNYGYTF. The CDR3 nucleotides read TGTGCCAGTAGTTTCCAGGTTACTAACTATGGCTACACCTTC. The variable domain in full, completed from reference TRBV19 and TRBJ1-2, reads DGGITQSPKYLFRKEGQNVTLSCEQNLNHDAMYWYRQDPGQGLRLIYYSQIVNDFQKGDIAEGYSVSREKKESFPLTVTSAQKNPTAFYLCASSFQVTNYGYTFGSGTRLTVV.

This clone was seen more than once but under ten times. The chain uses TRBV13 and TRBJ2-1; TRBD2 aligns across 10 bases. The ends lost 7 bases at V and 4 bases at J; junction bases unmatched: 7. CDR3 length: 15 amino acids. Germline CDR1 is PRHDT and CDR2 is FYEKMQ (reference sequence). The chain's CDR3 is CASTRTSGGYNEQFF. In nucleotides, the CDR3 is TGTGCCAGCACCCGGACTAGCGGAGGGTACAATGAGCAGTTCTTC.